This note documents a single TCR beta chain sequence. Its specific antigen is unknown. Base qualities are missing; no much larger clone stands one base away. The sample is drawn from a study of blood T cell repertoires in COVID-19 (dated by TCRdb to the early 2020s). For the wider study: Samples covering the acute and convalescent phases of COVID-19 were provided by collaborators in the United States, Italy and Spain. The prospective study material was composed of cDNA or gDNA derived from T cells, B-cell-depleted T cells, or PBMCs. The sample metadata nearly always contained a de-identified subject ID, COVID-19 status, age in years and sex. Where HLA class I and class II types were available, the types were taken from metadata supplied by the sample provider, not from assay-based typing. Subjects who had been exposed to COVID-19, were actively infected with it, or had recovered from it provided the deeply sampled blood TCRbeta repertoires that made up the dataset. The repertoires were released in a freely available public database intended as a resource for research on the immune response to SARS-CoV-2. The samples were drawn from the first 160 participants of the ongoing ImmuneRACE study and from some 1,300 subjects provided by 6 global collaborators. Study-wide conclusions, independent of this receptor: The amount of clinical and demographic metadata varied by source and participant and was provided uncurated.

Collaborating institutions collected whole blood in K2EDTA tubes following their own protocols. For TCRbeta analysis, collaborators shipped samples in one of three forms: frozen whole blood, isolated PBMCs, or DNA extracted from either of those sample types. TCRbeta CDR3 regions were amplified from genomic DNA using the immunoSEQ Assay, a bias-controlled multiplex PCR. Concerning the study's data processing: Nucleated cell counts per sample were estimated from amplification of reference gene primers within the assay. To quantify the absolute abundance of each unique TCRbeta CDR3 rearrangement, sequence reads were collapsed and filtered. For each sample, productive Simpson clonality was calculated as the square root of Simpson's diversity index across productive rearrangements. As stored in TCRdb, this immuneACCESS dataset retains in-frame rearrangements with V and J assigned. A fraction of the clones does not appear; measured against another copy, unresolved V genes explain less than half of the discrepancy, and the remainder lacks a known reason. V, J and clone size derive from that table, while D and trimming were established from the DNA sequence. Within this sample are fewer than 200,000 clones, with more than 75% of them counted one time only. The ten biggest clones cover around 1.1% of the sample.

Cut back by 2 bases and 2 bases, the V and J ends lie 10 bases apart. CDR1 and CDR2, per the germline V gene, are SGDLS and YYNGEE. The CDR3 sequence holds 14 residues, the cysteine and phenylalanine included. Only the CDR3 part of the read is kept: 42 bases, read in frame from the first base. Sequenced sample: peripheral blood. The TCR originated in a man between 35 and 55 years old with acute or convalescent COVID-19. The chain is made from TRBV9 and TRBJ1-1; the D gene lacks a confident call. The encoded CDR3 is CASSVATANTEAFF. The nucleotide sequence is TGTGCCAGCAGCGTCGCCACAGCTAACACTGAAGCTTTCTTT.